The following is a TCR beta chain sequence with its context. The specificity of this receptor is unknown. No much larger clone is present one base from it, and per-base qualities are unavailable. This sample stems from a study of blood T cell repertoires in COVID-19 (TCRdb year 2020). About the investigation overall: The collaborator samples originated in the United States, Italy and Spain and spanned the acute and convalescent phases of COVID-19. Samples were obtained from the ongoing ImmuneRACE study (first 160 participants) and from about 1,300 subjects provided by 6 global collaborators. Subjects who had been exposed to COVID-19, were actively infected with it, or had recovered from it provided the deeply sampled blood TCRbeta repertoires that made up the dataset. A de-identified subject ID, COVID-19 status, age in years and sex were almost always included in the sample metadata. The prospective study material was composed of cDNA or gDNA derived from T cells, B-cell-depleted T cells, or PBMCs. The repertoires were released in a freely available public database meant as a resource for research on the immune response to SARS-CoV-2. Where HLA class I and class II types were available, the types were taken from metadata supplied by the sample provider, not from assay-based typing.

According to the germline V gene, CDR1 reads SGDLS and CDR2 reads YYNGEE. The CDR3 goes from the cysteine to the phenylalanine over 14 residues. Solely the CDR3 DNA is kept, with 42 bases framed from the first base. Trimmed from V: 3 bases; trimmed from J: 9 bases; junction bases lacking a gene match: 7. General conclusions and limits of the study: The quantity of clinical and demographic metadata differed by source and by participant and was supplied without curation.

Participants in the prospective study were enrolled through a virtual design, were aged roughly 18 to 100 years, and lived in about 25 United States geographic areas. In the prospective study, participants were assigned to cohorts based on the clinical history participants reported in a screening survey and a study questionnaire. Mobile phlebotomists in the prospective study collected whole blood, serum and a nasopharyngeal or oropharyngeal swab from every participant. Participants in the prospective study had the option to provide additional blood draws and questionnaires over a roughly 2-month period. Blood samples from the prospective study were shipped frozen or at room temperature prior to DNA extraction. TCRbeta CDR3 regions were amplified from genomic DNA using the immunoSEQ Assay, a bias-controlled multiplex PCR. In the authors' own workflow: Within the assay, amplification of reference gene primers was used to estimate how many nucleated cells each sample contained. To quantify the absolute abundance of each unique TCRbeta CDR3 rearrangement, sequence reads were collapsed and filtered. For each sample, productive Simpson clonality was calculated by taking the square root of Simpson's diversity index across productive rearrangements. This immuneACCESS table, as held by TCRdb, lists in-frame sequences with V and J called but not all clones. Of the missing ones, under half trace to an unresolved V gene in checked studies; the others have no known cause. The V and J calls and clone size were taken over from that table, and D and trimming were inferred from the DNA. Counted in this sample were approximately 250,000 clones; more than 70% of them appeared once. The ten largest clonotypes hold 1.2% of the sample.

The sequence was obtained from a woman in her forties with acute COVID-19. The rearranged chain carries TRBV9 and TRBJ2-4; 9 middle bases align to TRBD1. Sequencing was done on a sample of PBMCs or T cells enriched from blood (not recorded which). The CDR3 loop reads CASSGPGQGSIQYF. In nucleotide form, the sequence is TGTGCCAGCAGCGGCCCCGGACAGGGGAGCATTCAGTACTTC.